A selection of T cell receptor beta chains follows, all from one sample in a study of T-cell reconstitution after alpha-beta-depleted transplantation in children. TCRdb called the PCR reads again in MiXCR, with one record for every CDR3 protein. The repertoire consists of about 400,000 distinct CDR3 sequences, with 20% occurring once and the leading ten covering less than 4.5%. The starting material was PBMCs from the stem cell graft donor, obtained from the stem cell graft. The receptors stem from a human donor who donated a stem cell graft to a child with acute myeloid leukemia. Both conserved end residues are part of each CDR3. D genes are given only for firm matches. Part of the rows lack a size; the others show once, few, many or a class for expanded clones.

CDR3aa	CDR3nt	v_gene	j_gene	abundance	d_gene	len
CSVVDQSYEQYF	TGCAGCGTTGTAGACCAATCCTACGAGCAGTACTTC	TRBV29-1	TRBJ2-7	many	NA	12
CASSSGIGSWGGDSGANVLTF	TGTGCCAGCAGTTCCGGTATCGGATCTTGGGGAGGAGACTCTGGGGCCAACGTCCTGACTTTC	TRBV12-3/TRBV12-4	TRBJ2-6	NA	NA	21
CASSRRSGGDDTEAFF	TGTGCCAGCAGCCGTAGAAGTGGAGGGGACGACACTGAAGCTTTCTTT	TRBV27	TRBJ1-1	NA	NA	16
CASSLGPSGVQETQYF	TGCGCCAGCAGCTTGGGACCAAGCGGGGTCCAAGAGACCCAGTACTTC	TRBV5-1	TRBJ2-5	few	TRBD2	16
CASSKGGRRDTEAFF	TGTGCCAGCAGTAAAGGGGGTCGGAGGGACACTGAAGCTTTCTTT	TRBV6-1	TRBJ1-1	NA	NA	15
CATSRGRGFSYEQYF	TGTGCCACCAGCAGAGGCCGGGGCTTCTCCTACGAGCAGTACTTC	TRBV15	TRBJ2-7	NA	NA	15
CATSRDGDGFNEQFF	TGTGCCACCAGCAGAGATGGTGACGGGTTCAATGAGCAGTTCTTC	TRBV15	TRBJ2-1	many	NA	15
CASTMGLAGEFEQFF	TGTGCCAGTACCATGGGACTAGCGGGAGAATTTGAGCAGTTCTTC	TRBV19	TRBJ2-1	many	TRBD2	15
CASSLTGRVTDTQYF	TGTGCCAGCAGCTTGACAGGGCGGGTCACAGATACGCAGTATTTT	TRBV5-5	TRBJ2-3	NA	NA	15
CSASVLAGPYEQYF	TGCAGTGCTAGTGTCCTAGCGGGGCCCTACGAGCAGTACTTC	TRBV20-1	TRBJ2-7	many	TRBD2	14
CAITEGREGKNEQFF	TGTGCCATCACCGAGGGGCGGGAAGGGAAAAATGAGCAGTTCTTC	TRBV10-3	TRBJ2-1	NA	NA	15
CASSLESRDDEQYF	TGCGCCAGCAGCTTGGAAAGTAGAGACGACGAGCAGTACTTC	TRBV5-1	TRBJ2-7	few	NA	14
CASSQGWIAGSNEQFF	TGTGCCAGCAGCCAAGGGTGGATAGCGGGAAGCAATGAGCAGTTCTTC	TRBV3-1	TRBJ2-1	NA	TRBD2	16
CASSLYRGLAAYNEQFF	TGTGCCAGCAGCTTATATCGGGGACTAGCGGCTTACAATGAGCAGTTCTTC	TRBV7-8	TRBJ2-1	NA	TRBD2	17
CASSLALAWEYF	TGCGCCAGCAGCTTGGCTCTAGCGTGGGAGTATTTT	TRBV5-1	TRBJ2-3	NA	NA	12
CASSEAGDEQFF	TGTGCCAGCAGTGAAGCGGGGGATGAGCAGTTCTTC	TRBV2	TRBJ2-1	NA	NA	12
CASSKPGGLPWEQFF	TGTGCCAGCAGCAAACCAGGGGGCCTGCCTTGGGAGCAGTTCTTC	TRBV21-1	TRBJ2-1	few	NA	15
CAIRDILANEQFF	TGTGCCATCAGAGACATCCTAGCGAATGAGCAGTTCTTC	TRBV10-3	TRBJ2-1	NA	NA	13
CSVVRLGREQGGYTF	TGCAGCGTTGTTCGGTTGGGAAGGGAACAGGGTGGCTACACCTTC	TRBV29-1	TRBJ1-2	few	NA	15
CSVEEASRGVYEQYF	TGCAGCGTTGAAGAGGCCTCGCGAGGCGTCTACGAGCAGTACTTC	TRBV29-1	TRBJ2-7	NA	NA	15
CASSAIPQPQHF	TGTGCCAGCAGTGCAATCCCGCAGCCCCAGCATTTT	TRBV6-1	TRBJ1-5	once	NA	12
CASRSGTAMGYEQYF	TGTGCCAGCAGATCCGGGACGGCCATGGGTTACGAGCAGTACTTC	TRBV7-8	TRBJ2-7	NA	NA	15
CSARDPVLATYEQYF	TGCAGTGCTAGAGATCCAGTTTTAGCTACCTACGAGCAGTACTTC	TRBV20-1	TRBJ2-7	many	NA	15
CATRRGTGGEQYF	TGTGCCACCCGTAGGGGGACAGGGGGCGAGCAGTACTTC	TRBV24-1	TRBJ2-7	many	TRBD1	13
CASTNLAGQDNEQFF	TGTGCCAGCACTAATCTAGCGGGTCAGGACAATGAGCAGTTCTTC	TRBV6-1	TRBJ2-1	few	TRBD2	15
CASSLVVARGANVLTF	TGTGCCAGCAGCTTAGTGGTGGCTAGGGGGGCCAACGTCCTGACTTTC	TRBV7-9	TRBJ2-6	few	NA	16
CSVGPRTNTGELFF	TGCAGCGTTGGACCAAGGACGAACACCGGGGAGCTGTTTTTT	TRBV29-1	TRBJ2-2	many	NA	14
CSVVYLATTSSEQFF	TGCAGCGTTGTATACCTAGCTACCACATCCAGTGAGCAGTTCTTC	TRBV29-1	TRBJ2-1	NA	NA	15
CASSLGSGKGNQPQHF	TGTGCCAGCAGCTTAGGTTCAGGGAAGGGCAATCAGCCCCAGCATTTT	TRBV7-2	TRBJ1-5	few	NA	16
CASSDGVAGVSEQYF	TGCGCCAGCAGTGATGGTGTAGCGGGAGTAAGCGAGCAGTACTTC	TRBV10-2	TRBJ2-7	many	TRBD2	15
CASSLGQGINQPQHF	TGTGCCAGCAGCTTAGGGCAGGGGATTAATCAGCCCCAGCATTTT	TRBV7-8	TRBJ1-5	NA	NA	15